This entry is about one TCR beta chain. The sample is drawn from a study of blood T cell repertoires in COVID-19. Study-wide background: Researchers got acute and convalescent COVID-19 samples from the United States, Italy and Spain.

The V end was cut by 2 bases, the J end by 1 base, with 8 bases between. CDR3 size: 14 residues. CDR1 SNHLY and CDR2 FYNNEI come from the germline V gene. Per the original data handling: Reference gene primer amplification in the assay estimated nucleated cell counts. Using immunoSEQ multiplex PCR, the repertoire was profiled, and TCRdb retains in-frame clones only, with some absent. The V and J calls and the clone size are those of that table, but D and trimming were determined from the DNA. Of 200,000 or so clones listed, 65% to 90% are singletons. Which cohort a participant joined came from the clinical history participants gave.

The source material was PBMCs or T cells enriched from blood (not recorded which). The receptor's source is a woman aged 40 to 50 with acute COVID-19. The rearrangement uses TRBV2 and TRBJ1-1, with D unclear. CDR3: CASSELSGNTEAFF. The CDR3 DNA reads TGTGCCAGCAGTGAACTTTCGGGGAACACTGAAGCTTTCTTT.